This T cell receptor beta chain is from a study of cytomegalovirus exposure and HLA in healthy donors. General study results and limits: More than 150 TCR beta chains were listed as cytomegalovirus-associated. Later, an analysis found that common viral pathogens appeared to be linked with several of the most significant clusters.

There are 11 residues in the CDR3. V was cut by 4 bases and J by 7 bases, with 8 bases left in between. Germline-derived CDR1 and CDR2 are SGHRS and YFSETQ. Points on this clone: Its matching antigen is unknown.

13 Jbeta primers and 60 Vbeta primers were used for the PCR. Data came from immunoSEQ multiplex PCR; TCRdb stores just in-frame clones and leaves some out. The sample includes 150,000 or so clones, 60% to 85% seen only once; the top ten take approximately 3%. V is TRBV5-1 and J is TRBJ2-5; possible D gene TRBD2, 5 bases. Sequencing was performed on PBMCs. This receptor was obtained from a woman in her 40s in good health and CMV-seronegative. The CDR3, as DNA: TGCGCCAGCAGCAGAGAGGGGACCCAGTACTTC. Translating it yields CASSREGTQYF.